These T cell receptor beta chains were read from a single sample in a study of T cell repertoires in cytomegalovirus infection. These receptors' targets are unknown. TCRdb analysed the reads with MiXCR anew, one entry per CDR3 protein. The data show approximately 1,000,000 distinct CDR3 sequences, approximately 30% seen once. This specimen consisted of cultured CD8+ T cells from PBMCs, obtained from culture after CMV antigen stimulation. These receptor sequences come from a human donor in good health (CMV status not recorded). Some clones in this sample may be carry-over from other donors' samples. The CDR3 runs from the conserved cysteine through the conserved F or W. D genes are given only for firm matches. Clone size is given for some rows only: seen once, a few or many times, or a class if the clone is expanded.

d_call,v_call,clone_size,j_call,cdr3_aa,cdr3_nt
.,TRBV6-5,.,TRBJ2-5,CASSSYVTSETQYF,TGTGCCAGCAGTTCATATGTAACGTCAGAGACCCAGTACTTC
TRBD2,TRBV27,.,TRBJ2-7,CASSWASGGSSYEQYF,TGTGCCAGCAGCTGGGCTAGCGGGGGGAGTTCCTACGAGCAGTACTTC
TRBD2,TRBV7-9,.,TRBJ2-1,CASRKDGLAYNEQFF,TGTGCCAGCAGAAAAGACGGACTAGCCTACAATGAGCAGTTCTTC
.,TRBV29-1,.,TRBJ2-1,CSVVGGPGNEQFF,TGCAGCGTTGTCGGGGGGCCGGGGAATGAGCAGTTCTTC
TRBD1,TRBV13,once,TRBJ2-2,CASSLTGATNTGELFF,TGTGCCAGCAGCTTAACAGGGGCGACGAACACCGGGGAGCTGTTTTTT
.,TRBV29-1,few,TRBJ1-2,CSVEFRRYGYTF,TGCAGCGTTGAGTTCAGGAGATATGGCTACACCTTC
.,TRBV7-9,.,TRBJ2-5,CASSSVLDTKETQYF,TGTGCCAGCAGCTCCGTTTTGGACACAAAAGAGACCCAGTACTTC
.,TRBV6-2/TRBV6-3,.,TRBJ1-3,CASSRDVNSGNTIYF,TGTGCCAGCAGCCGGGACGTAAACTCTGGAAACACCATATATTTT
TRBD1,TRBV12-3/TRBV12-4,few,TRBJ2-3,CASSTGQATDTQYF,TGTGCCAGCAGCACTGGACAGGCCACAGATACGCAGTATTTT
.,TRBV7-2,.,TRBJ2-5,CASSTASRGETQYF,TGTGCCAGCAGTACCGCGAGCAGGGGAGAGACCCAGTACTTC
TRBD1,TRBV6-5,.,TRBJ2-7,CASSWGTDYYEQYF,TGTGCCAGCAGTTGGGGGACAGATTACTACGAGCAGTACTTC